The source of this T cell receptor beta chain is a study of identical twins. Healthy Caucasians, and only they, were the donors. Each CDR3 protein is one row after TCRdb ran MiXCR on the 5' RACE reads. The table records 1.5 million to 2 million distinct CDR3 sequences, under 35% of them present only once. The table lists this clonotype with a count of one. Its target is unknown. This may be a read error, as it is one base from a much larger clone. Study-wide results and caveats: There is a chance that invariant MAIT and iNKT cells partially muddied zero-insertion analyses. Weaker excess twin sharing was seen among beta out-of-frame sequences.

CDR3 size: 14 residues. Germline loops: CDR1 SNHLY, CDR2 FYNNEI. This TCR was recovered from a newborn girl in good health. The chain uses TRBV2 and TRBJ2-5; 11 bases are shared with TRBD1. TRBJ2-7 explains the end of the DNA better; the J call may be wrong. Specimen: cord blood. CDR3 sequence reads: CASSKGQGACEQYF. DNA for the CDR3: TGTGCCAGCAGTAAAGGACAGGGGGCCTGCGAGCAGTACTTC.